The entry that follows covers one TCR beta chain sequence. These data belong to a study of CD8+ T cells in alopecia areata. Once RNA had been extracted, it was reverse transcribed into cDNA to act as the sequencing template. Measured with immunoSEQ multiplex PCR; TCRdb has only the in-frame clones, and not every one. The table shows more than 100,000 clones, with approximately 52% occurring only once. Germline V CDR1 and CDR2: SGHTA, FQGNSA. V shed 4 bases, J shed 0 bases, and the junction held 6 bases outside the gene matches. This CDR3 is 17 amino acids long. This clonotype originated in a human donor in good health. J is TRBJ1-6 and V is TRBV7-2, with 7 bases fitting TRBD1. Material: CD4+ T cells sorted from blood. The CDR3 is CASSSSTGRSYNSPLHF. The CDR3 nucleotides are TGTGCCAGCAGCTCGTCGACAGGGCGCTCCTATAATTCACCCCTCCACTTT.